A selection of T cell receptor beta chains follows, all from one sample in a study of T cells in Graves' hyperthyroidism and ophthalmopathy. TCRdb passed the multiplex PCR reads through MiXCR, listing each CDR3 protein once. This table has 400,000 or so distinct CDR3 sequences, about 15% appearing once. The sample consisted of blood. The receptors originated from a woman aged 30 to 39 with Graves' ophthalmopathy. CDR3s leave out the opening cysteine and the closing phenylalanine or tryptophan.

V: TRBV7-9; length: 9; J: TRBJ2-1; CDR3: ASSLDAEQF
V: TRBV2; length: 11; J: TRBJ2-1; CDR3: ASSNQPRGEQF
V: TRBV11-2; length: 15; J: TRBJ2-1; CDR3: ASSPGAGGASYNEQF
V: TRBV20-1; length: 11; J: TRBJ2-7; CDR3: SARELIGYEQY
V: TRBV7-8; length: 14; J: TRBJ1-1; CDR3: ASSLVGGRWDTEAF
V: TRBV28; length: 17; J: TRBJ1-5; CDR3: ASTIPTGTGGDSNQPQH
V: TRBV11-2; length: 16; J: TRBJ2-3; CDR3: ASSRTFTLPTSGYTQY
V: TRBV6-5; length: 13; J: TRBJ2-2; CDR3: ASSYRDRGAGELF
V: TRBV28; length: 13; J: TRBJ1-2; CDR3: ASSSPMGQGYGYT
V: TRBV20-1; length: 15; J: TRBJ1-5; CDR3: SASTFEQGDHDQPQH
V: TRBV19; length: 12; J: TRBJ1-4; CDR3: ASSTPGTAEKLF
V: TRBV24-1; length: 14; J: TRBJ2-1; CDR3: ATSGSGEPLLNEQF
V: TRBV7-8; length: 10; J: TRBJ2-7; CDR3: ASSPGGPEQY
V: TRBV7-2; length: 11; J: TRBJ1-2; CDR3: ASSLALGYGYT
V: TRBV27; length: 13; J: TRBJ2-1; CDR3: ASSSRTSGINEQF
V: TRBV5-1; length: 14; J: TRBJ2-3; CDR3: ASRVLAGASTDTQY
V: TRBV10-3; length: 11; J: TRBJ1-2; CDR3: AISESAGYGYT
V: TRBV2; length: 13; J: TRBJ1-5; CDR3: ASSVEGSQNQPQH
V: TRBV6-5; length: 15; J: TRBJ2-4; CDR3: ASSYLLSGGAKNIQY
V: TRBV2; length: 10; J: TRBJ2-7; CDR3: ASALVGHEQY
V: TRBV18; length: 12; J: TRBJ2-3; CDR3: ASSPSYSTDTQY
V: TRBV10-3; length: 11; J: TRBJ2-6; CDR3: AIQDSGANVLT
V: TRBV12-3/TRBV12-4; length: 13; J: TRBJ1-3; CDR3: ATRRRGFSGNTIY
V: TRBV6-1; length: 10; J: TRBJ1-3; CDR3: ASSKGGNTIY
V: TRBV25-1; length: 15; J: TRBJ1-3; CDR3: ASSEVPGTGSGNTIY
V: TRBV20-1; length: 12; J: TRBJ2-3; CDR3: SAGTPGDTDTQY
V: TRBV28; length: 11; J: TRBJ1-5; CDR3: ASRQTGNQPQH
V: TRBV5-1; length: 13; J: TRBJ2-1; CDR3: ASSPERGLYNEQF
V: TRBV29-1; length: 11; J: TRBJ2-3; CDR3: SVGGAHTDTQY
V: TRBV3-1; length: 13; J: TRBJ2-2; CDR3: ASSRGLQNTGELF
V: TRBV5-1; length: 14; J: TRBJ2-6; CDR3: ASSLWGASGANVLT
V: TRBV9; length: 13; J: TRBJ2-5; CDR3: ASSGRGGSQETQY
V: TRBV10-3; length: 13; J: TRBJ2-1; CDR3: AISERGGLSNEQF
V: TRBV30; length: 11; J: TRBJ1-5; CDR3: AWSVVTAQPQH
V: TRBV4-2; length: 17; J: TRBJ1-5; CDR3: ASSQDRQASVVSNQPQH
V: TRBV5-8; length: 15; J: TRBJ1-2; CDR3: ASSLGTGGSHYYGYT
V: TRBV19; length: 11; J: TRBJ2-7; CDR3: ASSSGLYYEQY
V: TRBV6-6; length: 14; J: TRBJ2-7; CDR3: ASSYHQGQGTYEQY
V: TRBV6-1; length: 15; J: TRBJ2-7; CDR3: ASSERLLRDRSYEQY
V: TRBV3-1; length: 12; J: TRBJ2-7; CDR3: ASSPRDRVYEQY
V: TRBV2; length: 12; J: TRBJ2-1; CDR3: ASSARTGNNEQF
V: TRBV9; length: 17; J: TRBJ2-6; CDR3: ASSDGLAGVPSGANVLT
V: TRBV4-1; length: 14; J: TRBJ1-6; CDR3: ASSQDITPGGSPLH
V: TRBV18; length: 12; J: TRBJ1-1; CDR3: ASSPPLRGTEAF
V: TRBV2; length: 12; J: TRBJ2-5; CDR3: ATHRDQPKETQY
V: TRBV12-3/TRBV12-4; length: 14; J: TRBJ1-2; CDR3: ASSLVPGQGNYGYT
V: TRBV14; length: 11; J: TRBJ2-2; CDR3: ASSPTRGGELF
V: TRBV7-2; length: 13; J: TRBJ1-2; CDR3: ASSLEWTGLHGYT
V: TRBV6-1; length: 11; J: TRBJ1-4; CDR3: ASTLRQGEKLF
V: TRBV18; length: 13; J: TRBJ2-3; CDR3: ASSPQRGNTDTQY
V: TRBV20-1; length: 14; J: TRBJ2-3; CDR3: SAESTSGGPTDTQY
V: TRBV18; length: 15; J: TRBJ1-6; CDR3: ASSPPTVSSYNSPLH
V: TRBV15; length: 22; J: TRBJ2-3; CDR3: ATSRDGQGIEVGGGASYTGTQY
V: TRBV15; length: 15; J: TRBJ2-3; CDR3: ATSSPIRGGLGDTQY